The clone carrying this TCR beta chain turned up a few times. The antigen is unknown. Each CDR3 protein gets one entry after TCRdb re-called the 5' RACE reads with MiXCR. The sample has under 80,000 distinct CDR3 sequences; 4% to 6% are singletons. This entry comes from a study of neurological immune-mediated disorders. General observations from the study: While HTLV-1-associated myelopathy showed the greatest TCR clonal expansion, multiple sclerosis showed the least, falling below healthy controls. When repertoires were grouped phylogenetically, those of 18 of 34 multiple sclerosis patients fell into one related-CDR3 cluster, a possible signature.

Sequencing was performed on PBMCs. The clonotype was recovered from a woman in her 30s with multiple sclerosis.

The CDR3 protein is CASSLFSVPNTGELFF. As DNA, the CDR3 is TGTGCCAGCAGCTTATTTAGCGTACCGAACACCGGGGAGCTGTTTTTT. The V and J genes are TRBV7-6 and TRBJ2-2; tentatively, D is TRBD2 (5 bases). Germline V gene data show CDR1 as SGHVS and CDR2 as FNYEAQ. The CDR3 sequence is 16 residues long. The V end was cut by 2 bases, the J end by 0 bases, with 10 bases between.